Listed here is a single TCR beta chain. With 0 bases removed from V and 2 bases from J, the gap between germline ends came to 14 bases. This CDR3 region has 16 residues. The germline CDR1 and CDR2 sequences are LGHDT and YNNKEL (reference sequence). The data were taken from a study of blood T cell repertoires in COVID-19. Study details: Some COVID-19 samples were acute and others convalescent; all came from the United States, Italy and Spain.

Assignments of participants to cohorts depended upon their own reported clinical history. Per the authors' pipeline: It was from reference gene primer amplification that nucleated cell counts were estimated. Sequencing was performed with immunoSEQ multiplex PCR; in TCRdb, only in-frame clones are kept and a portion is missing. The V and J calls and clone size are taken from that table; D and trimming were inferred from the DNA. The sample carries approximately 360,000 clones, roughly 90% recorded once. The TCR comes from a woman aged 25 to 45 with acute COVID-19. The material sequenced was PBMCs or T cells enriched from blood (not recorded which). The chain carries TRBV3-1 (or the pseudogene TRBV3-2) and TRBJ2-7; D gene uncertain. CDR3 sequence (DNA): TGTGCCAGCAGCCAAGAGGCCTGGGCTACGACCTACGAGCAGTACTTC. Protein sequence: CASSQEAWATTYEQYF.